The rows below give T cell receptor beta chains drawn from one sample of a study of blood T cell repertoires in COVID-19. Method: immunoSEQ multiplex PCR; TCRdb's copy keeps in-frame clones and lacks some. The sample records about 230,000 clones, about 80% being singletons. Sequencing was carried out using PBMCs or T cells enriched from blood (not recorded which). The source of these receptors is a man in his sixties who had recovered from COVID-19. Both conserved end residues are part of each CDR3. A D gene is named only where the DNA matches it firmly. Clone sizes are given selectively: once, few, many, or a class where the clone is expanded.

j_call | clone_size | cdr3_length | v_call | d_call | cdr3_aa | cdr3_nt
TRBJ2-4 | - | 16 | TRBV5-6 | TRBD2 | CASSETSGGPKNIQYF | TGTGCCAGCAGCGAGACTAGCGGGGGGCCCAAAAACATTCAGTACTTC
TRBJ1-2 | once | 15 | TRBV10-3 | TRBD1 | CAISDPGQLSYGYTF | TGTGCCATCAGTGACCCGGGACAGCTAAGCTATGGCTACACCTTC
TRBJ2-3 | - | 14 | TRBV7-9 | TRBD2 | CASSPSGGGDTQYF | TGTGCCAGCAGCCCTTCTGGGGGAGGGGATACGCAGTATTTT
TRBJ2-2 | - | 15 | TRBV10-3 | TRBD2 | CAISRSGGNTGELFF | TGTGCCATCAGTAGGAGCGGGGGAAACACCGGGGAGCTGTTTTTT
TRBJ2-3 | - | 13 | TRBV10-3 | - | CAIRSGRTDTQYF | TGTGCCATCAGAAGCGGTCGCACAGATACGCAGTATTTT
TRBJ1-1 | few | 13 | TRBV11-2 | TRBD1 | CASSSGTGFSAFF | TGTGCCAGCAGCTCTGGGACAGGGTTTTCGGCTTTCTTT
TRBJ2-1 | - | 16 | TRBV25-1 | - | CASRLSTDSSYNEQFF | TGTGCCAGCAGGTTAAGTACGGACAGCTCCTACAATGAGCAGTTCTTC
TRBJ2-7 | - | 14 | TRBV2 | TRBD1 | CASRPGQSSYEQYF | TGTGCCAGCAGACCGGGACAGTCAAGCTACGAGCAGTACTTC
TRBJ2-7 | - | 14 | TRBV7-2 | - | CASNYKREAYEQYF | TGTGCCAGCAATTACAAAAGGGAGGCTTACGAGCAGTACTTC
TRBJ2-1 | - | 15 | TRBV4-2 | - | CASSQELRSSNEQFF | TGTGCCAGCAGCCAAGAACTAAGGAGCTCCAATGAGCAGTTCTTC
TRBJ2-1 | - | 17 | TRBV5-5 | TRBD2 | CASSLKLAATPYNEQFF | TGTGCCAGCAGCCTCAAACTAGCGGCGACCCCCTACAATGAGCAGTTCTTC
TRBJ2-7 | - | 16 | TRBV23-1 | TRBD1 | CASSQSRDRGPYEQYF | TGCGCCAGCAGTCAATCCCGGGACAGGGGGCCCTACGAGCAGTACTTC
TRBJ2-7 | - | 14 | TRBV19 | - | CASSVAGVDYEQYF | TGTGCCAGTAGTGTGGCAGGGGTTGACTACGAGCAGTACTTC
TRBJ1-6 | few | 15 | TRBV5-1 | TRBD1 | CASSPGTGPNSPLHF | TGCGCCAGCAGCCCAGGGACAGGCCCTAATTCACCCCTCCACTTT
TRBJ1-1 | - | 13 | TRBV29-1 | TRBD1 | CSVGDRENTEAFF | TGCAGCGTGGGAGACAGGGAGAACACTGAAGCTTTCTTT
TRBJ1-2 | - | 15 | TRBV28 | TRBD1 | CASSRPGQENYGYTF | TGTGCCAGCAGTCGCCCGGGACAGGAGAACTATGGCTACACCTTC
TRBJ1-2 | - | 17 | TRBV3-1/TRBV3-2 | - | CASSQGGGRGRNYGYTF | TGTGCCAGCAGCCAAGGGGGCGGAAGGGGAAGGAACTATGGCTACACCTTC
TRBJ2-2 | - | 14 | TRBV5-5 | TRBD1 | CASRGDSNTGELFF | TGTGCCAGCAGGGGGGACAGTAATACCGGGGAGCTGTTTTTT
TRBJ2-7 | - | 16 | TRBV18 | TRBD1 | CASSPAGTGLAYEQYF | TGTGCCAGCTCACCAGCCGGGACAGGTCTCGCCTACGAGCAGTACTTC
TRBJ2-3 | - | 12 | TRBV11-2 | - | CASSRAADTQYF | TGTGCCAGCAGCCGAGCGGCAGATACGCAGTATTTT
TRBJ2-3 | - | 15 | TRBV5-5 | TRBD1 | CASSLLDRAADTQYF | TGTGCCAGCAGCTTGTTGGACAGGGCCGCAGATACGCAGTATTTT
TRBJ1-2 | - | 15 | TRBV5-1 | - | CASSLGSVQDYGYTF | TGCGCCAGCAGCTTGGGCTCTGTACAAGACTATGGCTACACCTTC
TRBJ2-3 | - | 16 | TRBV18 | TRBD2 | CASSPQRGGQTDTQYF | TGTGCCAGCTCACCTCAGCGGGGGGGACAGACAGATACGCAGTATTTT
TRBJ1-1 | - | 14 | TRBV4-2 | - | CASSQDRGNTEAFF | TGTGCCAGCAGCCAAGACAGGGGGAACACTGAAGCTTTCTTT
TRBJ2-1 | - | 16 | TRBV18 | TRBD1 | CASSSDRASSYNEQFF | TGTGCCAGCTCATCTGACAGGGCGAGCTCCTACAATGAGCAGTTCTTC
TRBJ1-2 | once | 14 | TRBV6-6 | TRBD1 | CASSPITGGDGYTF | TGTGCCAGCAGCCCTATCACAGGGGGCGATGGCTACACCTTC
TRBJ1-2 | - | 16 | TRBV30 | - | CAWSKGLRLNNYGYTF | TGTGCCTGGAGTAAGGGACTGCGGCTGAATAACTATGGCTACACCTTC
TRBJ1-1 | - | 12 | TRBV2 | - | CASSDDGAEAFF | TGTGCCAGCAGTGATGACGGAGCTGAAGCTTTCTTT
TRBJ2-5 | - | 15 | TRBV11-3 | - | CASSSGVSGLETQYF | TGTGCCAGCAGCTCAGGGGTTTCGGGGTTAGAGACCCAGTACTTC
TRBJ2-5 | - | 15 | TRBV5-6 | - | CASSLRGRDQETQYF | TGTGCCAGCAGCTTGCGAGGCAGGGATCAAGAGACCCAGTACTTC
TRBJ2-1 | - | 16 | TRBV4-3 | TRBD2 | CASSQDWRGGADEQFF | TGCGCCAGCAGCCAAGATTGGCGCGGGGGGGCAGATGAGCAGTTCTTC
TRBJ1-6 | - | 15 | TRBV2 | TRBD1 | CASNQGAVNNSPLHF | TGTGCCAGCAATCAGGGGGCGGTAAATAATTCACCCCTCCACTTT
TRBJ2-7 | - | 15 | TRBV14 | TRBD1 | CASSPHRQGLYEQYF | TGTGCCAGCAGCCCTCACCGACAGGGGTTATACGAGCAGTACTTC
TRBJ2-7 | - | 15 | TRBV11-2 | TRBD1 | CASSLNRDRGYEQYF | TGTGCCAGCAGCCTTAACAGGGACAGGGGCTACGAGCAGTACTTC
TRBJ2-7 | - | 17 | TRBV6-1 | TRBD1 | CASSGVRSGQGMYEQYF | TGTGCCAGCAGTGGAGTAAGGTCAGGACAGGGGATGTACGAGCAGTACTTC
TRBJ2-3 | - | 17 | TRBV4-3 | TRBD1 | CASSQDQQGAYTDTQYF | TGCGCCAGCAGCCAAGACCAACAGGGGGCCTACACAGATACGCAGTATTTT
TRBJ2-2 | - | 15 | TRBV3-1/TRBV3-2 | - | CASSHSQGNTGELFF | TGTGCCAGCAGCCACTCACAGGGGAACACCGGGGAGCTGTTTTTT
TRBJ1-2 | once | 16 | TRBV7-2 | - | CASSLDLTGKSYGYTF | TGTGCCAGCAGCTTAGACCTGACAGGCAAAAGCTATGGCTACACCTTC
TRBJ2-5 | - | 16 | TRBV19 | TRBD1 | CASSRGQGGYQETQYF | TGTGCCAGTAGTCGTGGACAGGGCGGGTACCAAGAGACCCAGTACTTC
TRBJ2-1 | - | 14 | TRBV19 | - | CASTAGYRRNEQFF | TGTGCCAGTACGGCAGGGTATAGACGGAATGAGCAGTTCTTC
TRBJ1-1 | - | 14 | TRBV3-1/TRBV3-2 | TRBD1 | CASSHWDRNTEAFF | TGTGCCAGCAGCCATTGGGACAGGAACACTGAAGCTTTCTTT
TRBJ1-6 | once | 20 | TRBV6-6 | TRBD1 | CASSGSRDRQLILNNSPLHF | TGTGCCAGCAGCGGGTCCCGGGACAGGCAGCTAATTTTAAACAATTCACCCCTCCACTTT